This T cell receptor beta chain stems from a study of breast tumors, draining lymph nodes, adjacent tissues listed by TCRdb under 2016. For the wider study: The study compared TCR beta repertoires across tumor, adjacent nontumor tissue and axillary lymph nodes from breast cancer patients. In human breast cancer, the study set out to evaluate how tumor, surrounding tissue and draining lymph node repertoires relate to one another and whether T cells may move between these sites. The research as a whole found: The data were considered consistent with the idea that most tumor T cells come from the lymph node and then expand in tumor tissue. Tumor and nontumor tissue repertoires were found to be significantly more similar in luminal-like than in basal-like breast cancer. The conclusion that tumor T cells originate in lymph nodes was presented as consistent with a hypothesis rather than as directly demonstrated. Tumor T-cell repertoires showed less diversity than lymph node repertoires and more diversity than nontumor tissue repertoires, and tumor T-cell repertoires showed preferential V and J gene usage.

Sequencing used an Illumina HiSeq 2000. TCR beta chain libraries were generated through multiplex PCR amplification. The amplified TCR beta chain products were analyzed by high-throughput sequencing. TCRdb ran its own pipeline on the public reads, namely fastp trimming at Q25 and MiXCR clone calling, and kept in-frame beta chains. Rows matching on CDR3 protein sequence are summarized as one entry with the most common DNA and genes. The sample records 50,000 to 55,000 distinct CDR3 sequences, around 40% of which are singletons. More than 9% of the sample is held by the ten biggest clonotypes. The cysteine opens and the phenylalanine closes a CDR3 of 14 amino acids. The only DNA kept is the CDR3, 42 bases in frame from the first base. At the junction V is shortened by 2 bases and J by 5 bases, with 12 bases in between. In the germline V gene (reference sequence), CDR1 corresponds to GTSNPN and CDR2 to SVGIG.

About this clonotype itself: Its antigen remains undetermined. This could be a read error, since a much larger clone is one nucleotide away.

The rearrangement combines TRBV30 with TRBJ2-2; TRBD2 is perhaps the D gene, given 5 matching bases. The clonotype comes from a female donor with breast cancer. Some clones in this sample may be carry-over from other donors' samples. Sequenced input: breast tumor tissue. DNA sequence: TGTGCCTGGAGTCTGAGGGAACCTACCGGGGAGCTGTTTTTT. The translation is CAWSLREPTGELFF.